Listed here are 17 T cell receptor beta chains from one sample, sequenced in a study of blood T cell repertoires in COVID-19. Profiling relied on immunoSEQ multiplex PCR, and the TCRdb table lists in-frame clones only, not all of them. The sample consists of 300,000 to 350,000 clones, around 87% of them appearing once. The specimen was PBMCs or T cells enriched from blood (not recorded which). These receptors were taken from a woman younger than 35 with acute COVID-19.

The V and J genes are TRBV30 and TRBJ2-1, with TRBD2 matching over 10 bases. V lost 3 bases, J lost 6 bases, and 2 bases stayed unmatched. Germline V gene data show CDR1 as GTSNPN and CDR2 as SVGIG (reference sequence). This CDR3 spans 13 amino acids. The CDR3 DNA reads TGTGCCTGGAGGGTAGCGGGAGGCAATGAGCAGTTCTTC. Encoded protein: CAWRVAGGNEQFF.

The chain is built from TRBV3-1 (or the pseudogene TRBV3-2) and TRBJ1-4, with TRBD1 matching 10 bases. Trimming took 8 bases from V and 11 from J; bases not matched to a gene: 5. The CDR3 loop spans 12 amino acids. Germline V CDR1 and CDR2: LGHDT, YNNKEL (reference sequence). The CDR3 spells CASEETGGKLFF. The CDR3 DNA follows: TGTGCCAGCGAGGAGACAGGGGGCAAACTGTTTTTT.

The CDR3 sequence is CSSSGQGIYNEQFF. As DNA, the CDR3 is TGCAGCTCCTCCGGACAGGGGATTTACAATGAGCAGTTCTTC. The chain employs TRBV29-1 and TRBJ2-1; 9 bases match TRBD1. Germline trimming cut 8 bases from V and 4 bases from J; bases unmatched to any gene: 9. The germline V gene encodes CDR1 SQVTM and CDR2 ANQGSEA. The CDR3 is made up of 14 amino acids.

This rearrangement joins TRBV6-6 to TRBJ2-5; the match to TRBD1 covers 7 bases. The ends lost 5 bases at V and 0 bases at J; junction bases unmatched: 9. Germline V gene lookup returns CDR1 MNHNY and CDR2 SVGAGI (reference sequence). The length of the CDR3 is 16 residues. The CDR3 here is CASSLGTAQYQETQYF. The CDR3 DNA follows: TGTGCCAGCAGTCTAGGGACAGCCCAGTACCAAGAGACCCAGTACTTC.

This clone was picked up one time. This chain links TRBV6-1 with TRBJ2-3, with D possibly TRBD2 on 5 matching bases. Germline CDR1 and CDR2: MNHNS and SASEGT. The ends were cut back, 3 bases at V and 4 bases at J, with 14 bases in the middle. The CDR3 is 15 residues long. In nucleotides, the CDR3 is TGTGCCAGCAGTGAGAGCGGTAGCCGGGCAGATACGCAGTATTTT. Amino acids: CASSESGSRADTQYF.

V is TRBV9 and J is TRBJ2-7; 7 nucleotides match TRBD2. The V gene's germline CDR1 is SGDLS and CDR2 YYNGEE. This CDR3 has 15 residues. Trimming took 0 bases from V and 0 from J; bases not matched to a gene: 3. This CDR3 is CASSVGDYISYEQYF. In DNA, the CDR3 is TGTGCCAGCAGCGTAGGGGACTACATCTCCTACGAGCAGTACTTC.

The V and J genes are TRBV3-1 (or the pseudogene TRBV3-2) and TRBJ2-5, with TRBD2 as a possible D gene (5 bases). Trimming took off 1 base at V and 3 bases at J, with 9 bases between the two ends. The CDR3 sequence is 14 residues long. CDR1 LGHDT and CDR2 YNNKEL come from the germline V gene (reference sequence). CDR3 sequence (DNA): TGTGCCAGCAGCCAAGCCGGTAGCGAAGAGACCCAGTACTTC. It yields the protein CASSQAGSEETQYF.

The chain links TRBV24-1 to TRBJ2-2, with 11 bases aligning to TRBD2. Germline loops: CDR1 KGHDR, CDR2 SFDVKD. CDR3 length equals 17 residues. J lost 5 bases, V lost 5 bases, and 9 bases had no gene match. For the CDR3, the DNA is TGTGCCACCAGTGCTTCTAGCGGGGGGCTTGGGACCGGGGAGCTGTTTTTT. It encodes CATSASSGGLGTGELFF.

The CDR3 is CASSVSGSSRYEQYF. CDR3 DNA sequence: TGTGCCAGCAGTGTTAGCGGGAGCTCTCGGTACGAGCAGTACTTC. This sequence joins TRBV28 and TRBJ2-7, with 9 bases matching TRBD2. Germline-derived CDR1 and CDR2 are MDHEN and SYDVKM. The CDR3 totals 15 residues. With V trimmed by 5 bases and J by 4 bases, 9 bases remained unmatched.

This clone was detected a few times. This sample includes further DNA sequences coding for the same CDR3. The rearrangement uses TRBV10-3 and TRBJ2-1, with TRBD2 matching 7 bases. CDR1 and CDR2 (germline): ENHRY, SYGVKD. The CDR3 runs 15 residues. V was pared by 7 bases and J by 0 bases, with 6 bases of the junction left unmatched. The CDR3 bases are TGTGCCATCATGAGTGGCGGGAGCTCCTACAATGAGCAGTTCTTC. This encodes CAIMSGGSSYNEQFF.

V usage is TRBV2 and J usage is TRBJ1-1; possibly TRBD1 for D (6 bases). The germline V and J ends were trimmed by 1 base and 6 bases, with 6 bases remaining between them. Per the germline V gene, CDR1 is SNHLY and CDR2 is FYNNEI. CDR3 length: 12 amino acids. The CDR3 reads CASSEGGPEAFF. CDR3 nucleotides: TGTGCCAGCAGTGAAGGGGGGCCTGAAGCTTTCTTT.

The CDR3 reads CASSPDREGGYTF. The CDR3, as DNA: TGTGCCAGCAGCCCCGATCGAGAGGGTGGCTACACCTTC. This chain connects TRBV7-3 to TRBJ1-2; D gene ambiguous. V lost 5 bases and J 7 bases, leaving 14 bases between the germline ends. The CDR3 has 13 residues. From germline, CDR1 is SGHTA and CDR2 FQGTGA.

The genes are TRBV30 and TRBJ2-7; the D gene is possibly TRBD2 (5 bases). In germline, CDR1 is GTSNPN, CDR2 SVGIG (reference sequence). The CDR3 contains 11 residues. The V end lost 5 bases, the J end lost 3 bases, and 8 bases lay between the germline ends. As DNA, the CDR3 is TGTGCCTGGTCGGGGATCTACGAGCAGTACTTC. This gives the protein CAWSGIYEQYF.

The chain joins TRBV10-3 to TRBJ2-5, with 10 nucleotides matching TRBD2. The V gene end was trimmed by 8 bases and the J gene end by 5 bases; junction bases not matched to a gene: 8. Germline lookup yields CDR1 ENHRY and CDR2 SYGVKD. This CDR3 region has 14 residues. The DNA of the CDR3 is TGTGCCATCGGCGCTAGCGGGAGATCTGAGACCCAGTACTTC. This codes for CAIGASGRSETQYF.

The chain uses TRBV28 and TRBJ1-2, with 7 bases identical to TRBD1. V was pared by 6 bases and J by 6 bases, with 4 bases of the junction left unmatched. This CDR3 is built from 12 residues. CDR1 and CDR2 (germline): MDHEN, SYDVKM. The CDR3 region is CASRSTGDGYTF. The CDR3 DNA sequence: TGTGCCAGCAGGTCAACAGGGGATGGCTACACCTTC.

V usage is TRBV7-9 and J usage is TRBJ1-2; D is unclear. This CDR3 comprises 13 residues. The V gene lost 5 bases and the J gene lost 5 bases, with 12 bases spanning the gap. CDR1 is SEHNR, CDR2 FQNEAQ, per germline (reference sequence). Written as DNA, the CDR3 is TGTGCCAGCAGCCCTCAAACTCCTTATGGCTACACCTTC. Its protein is CASSPQTPYGYTF.

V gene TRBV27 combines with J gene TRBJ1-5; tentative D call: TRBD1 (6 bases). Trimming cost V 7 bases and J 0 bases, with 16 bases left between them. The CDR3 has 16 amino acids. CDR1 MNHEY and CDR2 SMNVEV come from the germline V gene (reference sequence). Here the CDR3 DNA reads TGTGCCAGCAAGTTACAGGGCTACACTAGCAATCAGCCCCAGCATTTT. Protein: CASKLQGYTSNQPQHF.